Listed below are T cell receptor beta chains from one sample, sequenced in a study of CD8+ T cells in alopecia areata. Sequencing was performed with immunoSEQ multiplex PCR; in TCRdb, only in-frame clones are kept and a portion is missing. Of roughly 180,000 clones listed, around 56% were seen once; the top ten hold 3% to 3.5%. The sequenced sample was CD4+ T cells sorted from blood, obtained at week 4, from a patient treated with tofacitinib. These receptor sequences come from a human donor with alopecia areata. CDR3s include the opening cysteine and the closing phenylalanine or tryptophan. A D gene is named only where the DNA matches it firmly. Rows give clone size only sometimes, using once, few, many, or a class for an expanded clone.

CDR3nt,CDR3aa,d_gene,j_gene,abundance,len,v_gene
TGTGCCAGCAGTCCCGATTCCTTAAGCGGGGAGCTGTTTTTT,CASSPDSLSGELFF,-,TRBJ2-2,-,14,TRBV6-1
TGTGCCTGGAGGCTGGACAGGAACGGTCGGAACACCATATATTTT,CAWRLDRNGRNTIYF,TRBD1,TRBJ1-3,-,15,TRBV30
TGTGCCAGCACCTCCCTGGCGGGGGGCCCTGTATCAGATACGCAGTATTTT,CASTSLAGGPVSDTQYF,TRBD2,TRBJ2-3,-,17,TRBV5-4
TGTGCCAGCAGCGCCAGACTAGCGGGGAAAACCACAGATACGCAGTATTTT,CASSARLAGKTTDTQYF,TRBD2,TRBJ2-3,-,17,TRBV9
TGTGCCAGCAGCCCGAAGGGCTTCGGGGCCGTGCTCGCTTTCTTT,CASSPKGFGAVLAFF,-,TRBJ1-1,-,15,TRBV7-9
TGTGCCCAGGGGCTAGCGAGCGATGAGCAGTTCTTC,CAQGLASDEQFF,-,TRBJ2-1,-,12,TRBV30
TGCAGCGTTCACCGACAGGGGGGCACTGAAGCTTTCTTT,CSVHRQGGTEAFF,TRBD1,TRBJ1-1,-,13,TRBV29-1
TGTGCCAGCAGCCCAGGGGGTCTTAACTATGGCTACACCTTC,CASSPGGLNYGYTF,TRBD1,TRBJ1-2,-,14,TRBV7-2
TGCAGCGTTGATGTTCGGGGAGTGCAAGAGACCCAGTACTTC,CSVDVRGVQETQYF,-,TRBJ2-5,few,14,TRBV29-1
TGTGCCTGGAGTGGGAGGAGGGTGAACACTGAAGCTTTCTTT,CAWSGRRVNTEAFF,-,TRBJ1-1,-,14,TRBV30
TGTGCCAGCAGTCCTACCTACCATGGACTAGCGGGGGGCGAAGATACGCAGTATTTT,CASSPTYHGLAGGEDTQYF,TRBD2,TRBJ2-3,-,19,TRBV27
TGCGCCAGCAGCTTGGCCACGAACACTGAAGCTTTCTTT,CASSLATNTEAFF,-,TRBJ1-1,-,13,TRBV5-1
TGCAGCGTTCCCCCGGGAGGACAGACAGTCAATGAGCAGTTCTTC,CSVPPGGQTVNEQFF,-,TRBJ2-1,-,15,TRBV29-1
TGTGCCAGCAGCCAAGGTGGGCTAGCGGGCCACCCTCAAGAGACCCAGTACTTC,CASSQGGLAGHPQETQYF,TRBD2,TRBJ2-5,-,18,TRBV4-2
TGTGCCAGCAGCAGGGACAGGGGTTACTATGGCTACACCTTC,CASSRDRGYYGYTF,TRBD1,TRBJ1-2,-,14,TRBV7-2
TGTGCCAGCAGTGCTTCGACAGCCTCGGAGGCTGAAGCTTTCTTT,CASSASTASEAEAFF,-,TRBJ1-1,-,15,TRBV2
TGTGCCAGCAGCTTGTTAGGTGGCTACACCTTC,CASSLLGGYTF,-,TRBJ1-2,few,11,TRBV5-8
TGTGCCAGCAGTTTACACCCGGGACCCCGGGGCACAGATACGCAGTATTTT,CASSLHPGPRGTDTQYF,-,TRBJ2-3,-,17,TRBV28
TGCAGCGTGGGCGAGAAAGAGACCCAGTACTTC,CSVGEKETQYF,-,TRBJ2-5,-,11,TRBV29-1
TGTGCCTGGACTCCATCCCGGAACTATGGCTACACCTTC,CAWTPSRNYGYTF,-,TRBJ1-2,-,13,TRBV30
TGTGCCATCCGACCAGGTGGCCAAGAGACCCAGTACTTC,CAIRPGGQETQYF,-,TRBJ2-5,-,13,TRBV6-1
TGTGCCAGTAGTATACGCTACAATGAGCAGTTCTTC,CASSIRYNEQFF,-,TRBJ2-1,few,12,TRBV19
TGTGCCTGGATGGGCAGGGGGACTCCTGACACCGGGGAGCTGTTTTTT,CAWMGRGTPDTGELFF,-,TRBJ2-2,-,16,TRBV30
TGCGCCAGCACGAACCAGCGGGGGGCCTACAACGAGCAGTACTTC,CASTNQRGAYNEQYF,TRBD2,TRBJ2-7,few,15,TRBV4-1
TGTGCCAGCAGCGTAGGTGGGGGGTTATGGACTGAAGCTTTCTTT,CASSVGGGLWTEAFF,-,TRBJ1-1,-,15,TRBV9
TGCAGCGCACAACCGACAGGGGTGAATTCACCCCTCCACTTT,CSAQPTGVNSPLHF,TRBD1,TRBJ1-6,-,14,TRBV29-1
TGCGCCAGCAGCCAAGTCGACACGGACTATGGCTACACCTTC,CASSQVDTDYGYTF,-,TRBJ1-2,-,14,TRBV4-1
TGCAGCGTTGAAGATTTAAATGGCTACACCTTC,CSVEDLNGYTF,-,TRBJ1-2,few,11,TRBV29-1
TGTGCCAGCAGTGAAATGATGGCAGGGGCTAACTATGGCTACACCTTC,CASSEMMAGANYGYTF,-,TRBJ1-2,once,16,TRBV6-1
TGTGCCAGCAGTTCCAGAGGGGTATCACCCCTCCACTTT,CASSSRGVSPLHF,-,TRBJ1-6,-,13,TRBV6-6
TGTGCCAGCAGCCAGACTAGCGGGGGAAACAATGAGCAGTTCTTC,CASSQTSGGNNEQFF,TRBD2,TRBJ2-1,-,15,TRBV5-4
TGCGCCAGCAGCTTTCGGACAGGGGCGGGAGATACGCAGTATTTT,CASSFRTGAGDTQYF,TRBD1,TRBJ2-3,few,15,TRBV5-1
TGTGCCAGCAGTGGAGGGACATATGGCTACACCTTC,CASSGGTYGYTF,-,TRBJ1-2,-,12,TRBV28